These 8 T cell receptor beta chains were sequenced from one sample in a study of blood T cells in healthy people across ages. With a J-beta primer mix and a sample-barcoded 5' primer, a second PCR ran about 7 to 12 cycles. Via MiXCR, TCRdb re-called the 5' RACE reads, giving one row per CDR3 protein. Of roughly 800,000 distinct CDR3 sequences listed, roughly 64% were seen once; the top ten hold 20% to 25%. Source material: blood. Source of these receptors: a man in his thirties or forties in good health.

The chain couples TRBV12-5 to TRBJ2-1; TRBD2 matches 12 bases. The CDR3 loop spans 15 amino acids. Germline lookup yields CDR1 LGHNT and CDR2 FRNRAP. J was trimmed by 8 bases and V by 11 bases; bases with no gene match: 13. CDR3 coding DNA: TGTGCTTTGGCCCTGACTAGCGGGGGTGGCGATGAGCAGTTCTTC. Residues: CALALTSGGGDEQFF. The variable domain in full, completed from reference TRBV12-5 and TRBJ2-1, reads DARVTQTPRHKVTEMGQEVTMRCQPILGHNTVFWYRQTMMQGLELLAYFRNRAPLDDSGMPKDRFSAEMPDATLATLKIQPSEPRDSAVYFCALALTSGGGDEQFFGPGTRLTVL.

The chain is built from TRBV18 and TRBJ2-7, with D maybe TRBD1 (5 bases). Germline lookup yields CDR1 KGHSH and CDR2 LQKENI. V lost 3 bases, J lost 2 bases, and 17 bases lay in between. CDR3 length: 16 amino acids. The CDR3 DNA reads as TGTGCCAGCTCACCTTTCTCCACAGGCGAAACCTACGAGCAGTACTTC. The encoded protein is CASSPFSTGETYEQYF.

This chain uses TRBV27 with TRBJ1-1; no clear D gene. The CDR3 is 13 amino acids. The ends were cut back, 5 bases at V and 7 bases at J, with 14 bases in the middle. Germline CDR1 is MNHEY and CDR2 is SMNVEV (reference sequence). CDR3 amino acids: CASSNLDSREAFF. The CDR3 nucleotides read TGTGCCAGCAGTAACCTCGATAGCCGTGAAGCTTTCTTT.

J is TRBJ2-1 and V is TRBV12-3 or TRBV12-4; D is unclear. Trimming stripped 2 bases from V and 9 bases from J, with 11 bases between. The CDR3 is 13 amino acids. The DNA of the CDR3 is TGTGCCAGCAGTTTACCCCCATGGGGTGAGCAGTTCTTC. It specifies CASSLPPWGEQFF.

The V gene is TRBV7-2, the J gene TRBJ1-1, with 8 bases lining up with TRBD1. The CDR3 length is 16 residues. CDR1 and CDR2 from the germline V gene are SGHTA and FQGNSA. Losses at the gene ends were 5 bases for V and 0 bases for J; bases not matched to a gene: 8. The CDR3 nucleotides read TGTGCCAGCAGCCCGACAGGGGTGTCTATGAACACTGAAGCTTTCTTT. Protein: CASSPTGVSMNTEAFF.

This chain links TRBV7-6 with TRBJ2-7, with TRBD1 matching over 12 bases. CDR1 and CDR2 (germline): SGHVS, FNYEAQ. V lost 5 bases and J lost 7; bases outside the gene matches: 12. The CDR3 has 16 residues. The CDR3 DNA reads as TGTGCCAGCAGCCGAAAGGCGGGACAGGGGGCGAGAGAGCAGTACTTC. Translating it yields CASSRKAGQGAREQYF.

The chain recombines TRBV2 with TRBJ2-1; D is unresolved. Per the germline V gene, CDR1 is SNHLY and CDR2 is FYNNEI. The V end lost 6 bases, the J end lost 7 bases, and 7 bases lay between the germline ends. The CDR3 loop spans 11 amino acids. The CDR3 nucleotides read TGTGCCAGCAGATTGCGGAATGAGCAGTTCTTC. Protein product: CASRLRNEQFF.

The chain is built from TRBV7-2 and TRBJ1-1; D call uncertain. CDR1 and CDR2 (germline): SGHTA, FQGNSA. This CDR3 contains 13 residues. Trimming took off 4 bases at V and 3 bases at J, with 9 bases between the two ends. The CDR3 protein is CASSSQADTEAFF. In DNA form, the CDR3 reads TGTGCCAGCAGCTCCCAGGCGGACACTGAAGCTTTCTTT.